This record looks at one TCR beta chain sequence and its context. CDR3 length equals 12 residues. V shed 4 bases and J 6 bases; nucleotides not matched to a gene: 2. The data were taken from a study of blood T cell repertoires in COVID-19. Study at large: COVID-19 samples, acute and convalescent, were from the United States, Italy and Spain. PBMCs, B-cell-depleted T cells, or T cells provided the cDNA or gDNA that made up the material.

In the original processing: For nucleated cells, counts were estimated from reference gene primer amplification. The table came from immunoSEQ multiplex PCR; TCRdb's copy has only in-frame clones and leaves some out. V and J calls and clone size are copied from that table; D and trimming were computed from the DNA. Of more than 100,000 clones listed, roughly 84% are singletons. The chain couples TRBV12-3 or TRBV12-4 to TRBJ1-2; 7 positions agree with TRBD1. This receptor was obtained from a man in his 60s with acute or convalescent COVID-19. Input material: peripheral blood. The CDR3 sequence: CASSSDRDGYTF. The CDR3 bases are TGTGCCAGCAGTTCAGACAGGGATGGCTACACCTTC.